The present TCR beta chain was sequenced within a study of shared clonotypes between healthy human individuals. At the level of the study: CD8 memory received one plate per donor, CD8 naive two, CD4 memory three and CD4 naive three.

Assay execution took place at the deep level. TCRdb's copy holds only in-frame clones and misses some; the assay was immunoSEQ multiplex PCR. Of about a million clones listed, around four fifths were seen once; the top ten hold approximately 1.5%. With 3 bases clipped from V and 8 bases from J, the junction kept 4 bases outside the gene matches. The germline V gene encodes CDR1 GTSNPN and CDR2 SVGIG (reference sequence). CDR3 length: 12 residues. Sequenced input: memory CD4+ T cells sorted from blood. The sample's subset: CD45RA-negative fraction. This sequence joins TRBV30 and TRBJ2-1; 7 positions match TRBD2. The sequence was collected from a man younger than 35 in good health. The CDR3 reads CAWSGGWDEQFF. The DNA of the CDR3 is TGTGCCTGGAGCGGGGGGTGGGATGAGCAGTTCTTC.